The sequence of this T cell receptor beta chain was determined in a study of OX40 agonist ivuxolimab in advanced cancers. The overall study: Ivuxolimab, an agonistic anti-OX40 (CD134) antibody, was given to patients. General observations from the study: Partly responding patients at 0.1-3.0 mg/kg showed some of the smallest clonal expansion.

The repertoire was sequenced with immunoSEQ multiplex PCR; TCRdb's copy has only in-frame clones and lacks some. Of 65,000 to 75,000 clones listed, roughly 80% are singletons. Samples were taken at baseline and on day 1 of cycles 4 and 7. CDR1 and CDR2 (germline): MNHNY, SVGAGI (reference sequence). This CDR3 region has 15 residues. The germline V and J ends were trimmed by 5 bases and 4 bases, with 16 bases remaining between them. Note on this clone: Its antigen is unidentified.

This specimen consisted of CD4+ or CD8+ T cells sorted from blood, obtained in a trial of the OX40 agonist ivuxolimab. The rearrangement uses TRBV6-6 and TRBJ2-3, with unresolved D. This receptor was identified in an adult with an advanced solid tumor such as melanoma, head and neck, liver or kidney cancer. In DNA form, the CDR3 reads TGTGCCAGCAGTCGTGATACAACATCTCCAGATACGCAGTATTTT. Translating it yields CASSRDTTSPDTQYF.